The 32 T cell receptor beta chains listed next were all sequenced from one sample in a study of T cell responses to AZD1222 COVID-19 vaccine. Assay used: immunoSEQ multiplex PCR; TCRdb lists only in-frame clones, some missing. The table records under 80,000 clones, around nine tenths of them present only once. Sequences were derived from peripheral blood, sampled 28 days after the second AZD1222 dose. These receptors all stem from an adult who received the AZD1222 COVID-19 vaccine.

The chain uses TRBV7-8 and TRBJ1-5; D is perhaps TRBD1 (6 bases). Trimming pared 2 bases from V and 4 bases from J, leaving 9 bases between. Germline V gene sequence: CDR1 SGHVS, CDR2 FQNEAQ. There are 14 residues in the CDR3. The CDR3 sequence: CASSLRTVNQPQHF. CDR3 sequence (DNA): TGTGCCAGCAGCTTACGGACAGTAAATCAGCCCCAGCATTTT.

This clone has just one count. The chain has TRBV6-2 or TRBV6-3 and TRBJ1-2; tentative D call: TRBD1 (5 bases). Germline V lookup: CDR1 MNHEY, CDR2 SVGEGT. CDR3 size: 13 residues. Trimming left V 4 bases short and J 8 bases short, with 14 bases between. The CDR3 loop reads CASSSLGARGYTF. In DNA, the CDR3 is TGTGCCAGCAGTTCACTAGGGGCTAGAGGCTACACCTTC.

The chain uses TRBV30 and TRBJ1-2; D unresolved. This CDR3 spans 12 amino acids. The V gene's germline CDR1 is GTSNPN and CDR2 SVGIG (reference sequence). Between the trimmed V and J ends, which lost 4 bases and 8 bases, there was a span of 14 bases. DNA of the CDR3: TGTGCCTGGACGGGCATGCTTAACGGCTACACCTTC. Its translation: CAWTGMLNGYTF.

V and J are TRBV6-5 and TRBJ1-3; no firm D call. Trimming left V 9 bases short and J 4 bases short, with 10 bases between. The CDR3 is 12 amino acids. Germline loops: CDR1 MNHEY, CDR2 SVGAGI. The CDR3 sequence is CASDWQGNTIYF. Written as DNA, the CDR3 is TGTGCCAGTGATTGGCAGGGAAACACCATATATTTT.

V usage is TRBV5-1 and J usage is TRBJ2-7; D is ambiguous. Germline CDR1 and CDR2: SGHRS and YFSETQ. Trimming took off 4 bases at V and 0 bases at J, with 5 bases between the two ends. This CDR3 spans 12 amino acids. The CDR3 nucleotides are TGCGCCAGCAGCCCGAGCTCCTACGAGCAGTACTTC. This translates into CASSPSSYEQYF.

The gene calls are TRBV7-2 and TRBJ2-3; possibly TRBD1 or TRBD2 for D (5 bases each). V was clipped by 5 bases and J by 2 bases, with 11 bases between them. Germline-derived CDR1 and CDR2 are SGHTA and FQGNSA. The CDR3 is made up of 14 amino acids. CDR3 in amino acids: CASSLDGTTDTQYF. The CDR3 bases are TGTGCCAGCAGCCTAGACGGGACCACAGATACGCAGTATTTT.

The V and J genes are TRBV10-3 and TRBJ1-1; D gene unclear. This CDR3 has 14 amino acids. CDR1 and CDR2 from the germline V gene are ENHRY and SYGVKD. The V end was cut by 0 bases, the J end by 6 bases, with 11 bases between. CDR3 bases: TGTGCCATCAGTGAGTCGTTCGGCGGTCCTGAAGCTTTCTTT. This codes for CAISESFGGPEAFF.

This rearrangement joins TRBV19 to TRBJ2-4; perhaps D is TRBD1 or TRBD2 (5 bases each). The CDR3 is 13 residues long. Germline V gene lookup returns CDR1 LNHDA and CDR2 SQIVND (reference sequence). The V end was cut by 6 bases, the J end by 9 bases, with 15 bases between. The CDR3 DNA reads TGTGCCAGTAGGGACACCTCACGGGGCATTCAGTACTTC. Translating gives CASRDTSRGIQYF.

The rearrangement uses TRBV5-4 and TRBJ2-1, with 9 bases matching TRBD2. Germline CDR1 SGHNT, CDR2 YYREEE (reference sequence). The CDR3 is 17 residues long. Trimming took 4 bases from V and 0 from J; bases not matched to a gene: 8. CDR3 residues: CASSPLGLAASYNEQFF. The CDR3 DNA follows: TGTGCCAGCAGCCCCCTGGGACTAGCCGCCTCCTACAATGAGCAGTTCTTC.

The CDR3 nucleotides are TGTGCCAGCAGCTTGTCCCGGGGGACCGGGGAGCTGTTTTTT. It yields the protein CASSLSRGTGELFF. V gene TRBV7-2 combines with J gene TRBJ2-2, with D maybe TRBD2 (6 bases). V was pared by 3 bases and J by 5 bases, with 10 bases between. The CDR3 is made up of 14 amino acids. Looked up from germline, CDR1 is SGHTA and CDR2 is FQGNSA. The full variable domain, rest sourced from reference TRBV7-2 and TRBJ2-2, is GAGVSQSPSNKVTEKGKDVELRCDPISGHTALYWYRQSLGQGLEFLIYFQGNSAPDKSGLPSDRFSAERTGGSVSTLTIQRTQQEDSAVYLCASSLSRGTGELFFGEGSRLTVL.

The chain carries TRBV9 and TRBJ2-7; D is uncertain. Germline V lookup: CDR1 SGDLS, CDR2 YYNGEE. Trimming removed 0 bases from V and 4 bases from J, with 14 bases in between. The CDR3 is 15 residues long. CDR3 protein: CASSVGGGILYEQYF. The CDR3 nucleotides read TGTGCCAGCAGCGTAGGAGGTGGGATCTTGTACGAGCAGTACTTC.

The rearrangement uses TRBV7-9 and TRBJ1-4; TRBD1 is a possible D gene (6 bases). The germline V gene has CDR1 SEHNR and CDR2 FQNEAQ (reference sequence). V was cut by 0 bases and J by 5 bases, with 13 bases left in between. The CDR3 runs to 16 residues. The CDR3 nucleotides are TGTGCCAGCAGCTTAGCGTCGGGACACCGGAATGAAAAACTGTTTTTT. Translation gives CASSLASGHRNEKLFF.

This chain's CDR3 is CASSIRDRDSEAFF. For the CDR3, the DNA is TGTGCCAGCAGCATCCGGGACAGGGACTCTGAAGCTTTCTTT. V gene TRBV3-1 (or the pseudogene TRBV3-2) combines with J gene TRBJ1-1, with TRBD1 matching over 9 bases. Germline trimming cut 5 bases from V and 6 bases from J; bases unmatched to any gene: 7. CDR1 LGHDT and CDR2 YNNKEL come from the germline V gene (reference sequence). The CDR3 has 14 amino acids.

This clone has just a few counts. The chain links TRBV7-9 to TRBJ1-1, with D unclear. CDR3 length: 15 amino acids. Germline CDR1 reads SEHNR; CDR2 reads FQNEAQ (reference sequence). The V gene lost 5 bases and the J gene lost 1 base, with 14 bases spanning the gap. In nucleotides, the CDR3 is TGTGCCAGCAGCCGTGACCCGATCGGGAACACTGAAGCTTTCTTT. Translation gives CASSRDPIGNTEAFF.

This clone occurred a few times. This specimen includes other DNA sequences encoding the same CDR3. V gene TRBV24-1 combines with J gene TRBJ2-2; TRBD1 aligns across 12 bases. V dropped 7 bases and J dropped 5; count of bases not matched to a gene: 1. CDR1 is KGHDR, CDR2 SFDVKD, per germline. This CDR3 region has 14 residues. CDR3: CATRGQGATGELFF. CDR3 nucleotides: TGTGCCACCAGGGGACAGGGGGCGACCGGGGAGCTGTTTTTT.

The chain is built from TRBV7-3 and TRBJ2-7, with 7 nucleotides matching TRBD1. This CDR3 has 13 residues. The germline V gene has CDR1 SGHTA and CDR2 FQGTGA. V trimming: 4 bases; J trimming: 2 bases; junction bases outside the gene matches: 2. The CDR3 bases are TGTGCCAGCAGCTACGGGACAGCCTACGAGCAGTACTTC. This translates into CASSYGTAYEQYF.

V is TRBV27 and J is TRBJ1-6; 7 nucleotides match TRBD1. The CDR3 is 16 amino acids. The J segment lost 5 bases and the V segment lost 5 bases, leaving 9 bases of the junction unmatched. The V gene's germline CDR1 is MNHEY and CDR2 SMNVEV (reference sequence). CDR3 sequence: CASSKGKGADNSPLHF. CDR3 DNA: TGTGCCAGCAGTAAAGGAAAGGGGGCGGATAATTCACCCCTCCACTTT.

V gene TRBV6-2 or TRBV6-3 combines with J gene TRBJ1-5, with 9 bases fitting TRBD1. The CDR3 is made up of 17 amino acids. Germline CDR1 and CDR2: MNHEY and SVGEGT. With 5 bases clipped from V and 5 bases from J, the junction kept 13 bases outside the gene matches. CDR3: CASSNHRGLRGDQPQHF. The DNA of the CDR3 is TGTGCCAGCAGTAACCACAGGGGGCTAAGAGGGGATCAGCCCCAGCATTTT.

The chain joins TRBV5-1 to TRBJ2-1; a weak D match, TRBD2 (6 bases). CDR1 and CDR2 (germline): SGHRS, YFSETQ. Trimming left V 4 bases short and J 0 bases short, with 14 bases between. The CDR3 has 16 amino acids. CDR3 sequence reads: CASSKNSGSSYNEQFF. In DNA form, the CDR3 reads TGCGCCAGCAGCAAAAATAGCGGCAGCTCCTACAATGAGCAGTTCTTC.

The CDR3 DNA is TGTGCCAGCAGCCCACCCGGGACAGGGAGTGACTATGGCTACACCTTC. It specifies CASSPPGTGSDYGYTF. The chain uses TRBV3-1 (or the pseudogene TRBV3-2) and TRBJ1-2, with TRBD1 matching 9 bases. V was clipped by 4 bases and J by 3 bases; unmatched bases: 9. This CDR3 spans 16 amino acids. The germline gives CDR1 LGHDT, CDR2 YNNKEL (reference sequence).

CDR3 amino acids: CASSGGSGKADTQYF. The CDR3 region has the DNA TGTGCCAGCAGTGGTGGTAGCGGGAAGGCAGATACGCAGTATTTT. The chain recombines TRBV2 with TRBJ2-3; 8 positions agree with TRBD2. This CDR3 is built from 15 residues. Germline V lookup: CDR1 SNHLY, CDR2 FYNNEI. The V segment lost 4 bases and the J segment 4 bases; nucleotides outside the gene matches: 7.

The chain joins TRBV7-9 to TRBJ1-2, with unresolved D. V shed 1 base and J shed 2 bases, with 11 bases lying between them. CDR3 length: 15 residues. Per the germline V gene, CDR1 is SEHNR and CDR2 is FQNEAQ (reference sequence). The CDR3 spells CASSLGGSQNYGYTF. In DNA form, the CDR3 reads TGTGCCAGCAGCTTAGGAGGGTCCCAAAACTATGGCTACACCTTC.

CDR3 region: CASSLVRAGEAFF. CDR3 coding DNA: TGTGCCAGCAGCTTAGTCAGGGCGGGAGAAGCTTTCTTT. This chain uses TRBV7-2 with TRBJ1-1; D may be TRBD1 (5 bases). CDR3 length: 13 residues. Trimming cost V 1 base and J 8 bases, with 11 bases left between them. Looked up from germline, CDR1 is SGHTA and CDR2 is FQGNSA.

This sequence joins TRBV30 and TRBJ2-6, with D maybe TRBD1 (5 bases). The length of the CDR3 is 13 residues. Germline CDR1 reads GTSNPN; CDR2 reads SVGIG (reference sequence). V lost 5 bases to trimming and J lost 4 bases, with 9 bases between them. The CDR3 DNA is TGTGCCTGGTCAAGGGGAGGGGCCAACGTCCTGACTTTC. The encoded protein is CAWSRGGANVLTF.

CDR3 sequence (DNA): TGTGCCATCGTTACTACTCTCCCCCCGCGGAAGAGCGGGGAAGAGACCCAGTACTTC. This codes for CAIVTTLPPRKSGEETQYF. The chain uses TRBV24-1 and TRBJ2-5; 7 bases align to TRBD2. This CDR3 is built from 19 residues. The ends lost 11 bases at V and 3 bases at J; junction bases unmatched: 26. The germline V gene encodes CDR1 KGHDR and CDR2 SFDVKD.

The chain uses TRBV7-8 and TRBJ1-1; D possibly corresponds to TRBD1 (6 bases). This CDR3 is 16 amino acids long. Germline-derived CDR1 and CDR2 are SGHVS and FQNEAQ. V was shortened by 5 bases and J by 0 bases, with 16 bases between the two germline ends. The CDR3 DNA is TGTGCCAGCAGCCCTCGAGGGGGGCTTTTGAACACTGAAGCTTTCTTT. Translation: CASSPRGGLLNTEAFF.

The chain carries TRBV7-9 and TRBJ2-1, with D possibly matching TRBD2 (5 bases). From germline, CDR1 is SEHNR and CDR2 FQNEAQ (reference sequence). The CDR3 length is 17 residues. V gave up 1 base and J gave up 10 bases, with 23 bases separating them. The CDR3 loop reads CASSLGGGVDRSGEQFF. The DNA for the CDR3 is TGTGCCAGCAGCTTAGGAGGTGGCGTAGACCGTTCGGGGGAGCAGTTCTTC.

The V gene is TRBV18, the J gene TRBJ2-2, with 9 bases that match TRBD1. The germline gives CDR1 KGHSH, CDR2 LQKENI. The CDR3 is 13 residues long. The ends lost 4 bases at V and 6 bases at J; junction bases unmatched: 0. The CDR3 region is CASSRQGAGELFF. CDR3 nucleotides: TGTGCCAGCTCACGACAGGGGGCCGGGGAGCTGTTTTTT.

The rearrangement uses TRBV6-5 and TRBJ2-2; 10 bases match TRBD2. Germline CDR1 is MNHEY and CDR2 is SVGAGI. This CDR3 comprises 15 residues. With 7 bases clipped from V and 5 bases from J, the junction kept 7 bases outside the gene matches. CDR3 DNA: TGTGCCAGCACCCTAGCGGGAGTGGGAACCGGGGAGCTGTTTTTT. The encoded protein is CASTLAGVGTGELFF.

A single count supports this clone. This chain links TRBV5-8 with TRBJ2-2; D might be TRBD2 (6 bases). Germline V gene data show CDR1 as SGHTS and CDR2 as YDEGEE. The CDR3 runs to 15 residues. Trimming left V 2 bases short and J 0 bases short, with 8 bases between. The CDR3 sequence is CASSFGGSNTGELFF. CDR3 DNA: TGTGCCAGCAGCTTCGGGGGTTCGAACACCGGGGAGCTGTTTTTT. Full variable domain (outside the CDR3, taken from reference TRBV5-8 and TRBJ2-2): EAGVTQSPTHLIKTRGQQATLRCSPISGHTSVYWYQQALGLGLQFLLWYDEGEERNRGNFPPRFSGRQFPNYSSELNVNALELEDSALYLCASSFGGSNTGELFFGEGSRLTVL.

This clone was recorded once. The chain employs TRBV7-2 and TRBJ1-2; 7 bases match TRBD1. This CDR3 contains 15 residues. Germline V gives CDR1 SGHTA, CDR2 FQGNSA. Trimming cost V 5 bases and J 8 bases; bases outside gene matches: 14. CDR3 region: CASSINPKDRLGYTF. The CDR3 coding sequence is TGTGCCAGCAGCATTAACCCAAAGGACAGGCTCGGCTACACCTTC.

This chain uses TRBV15 with TRBJ1-3; 8 bases match TRBD1. Looked up from germline, CDR1 is LNHNV and CDR2 is YYDKDF (reference sequence). With 0 bases clipped from V and 0 bases from J, the junction kept 7 bases outside the gene matches. The CDR3 is made up of 18 amino acids. The CDR3 region is CATSRDRDRRNSGNTIYF. CDR3 DNA sequence: TGTGCCACCAGCAGAGATCGGGACAGGCGTAACTCTGGAAACACCATATATTTT.